This entry features one T cell receptor beta chain sequence. This sample was included in a study of blood T cell repertoires in COVID-19. Whole-study context: Sources were T cells, B-cell-depleted T cells, or PBMCs; the material itself was cDNA or gDNA.

Germline-derived CDR1 and CDR2 are MNHNY and SVGAGI (reference sequence). V lost 2 bases to trimming and J lost 7 bases; unmatched junction nucleotides: 10. The CDR3 has 16 residues. Per the original methods: Reference gene primer amplification yielded estimated nucleated cell counts. Assay used: immunoSEQ multiplex PCR; TCRdb lists only in-frame clones, some missing. That table supplies the V and J calls and clone size; D and trimming were determined from the DNA. The sample carries approximately 200,000 clones, about four fifths recorded once. The clonotype was recovered from a man aged 35-49 years who had recovered from COVID-19. Sequencing used PBMCs or T cells enriched from blood (not recorded which). V and J are TRBV6-6 and TRBJ1-5, with TRBD1 matching 8 bases. The CDR3 is CASSYEPQGAGQPQHF. The CDR3 DNA is TGTGCCAGCAGTTACGAACCGCAGGGGGCAGGACAGCCCCAGCATTTT.